This TCR beta chain was sequenced during a study of CD8+CD57+ T cells in acquired aplastic anemia. Genomic DNA was employed as the template in profiling TCR beta VDJ and CDR3. Each CDR3 protein is one row after TCRdb ran MiXCR on the reads. The sample carries 260,000 or so distinct CDR3 sequences, around 82% recorded once. V was cut by 3 bases and J by 11 bases, with 25 bases left in between. There are 16 residues in the CDR3. From germline, CDR1 is SGHVS and CDR2 FQNEAQ. Previously, flow cytometry had revealed CD8+CD57+ cell expansion in the patients chosen for sequencing. This clonotype has more than one count but fewer than ten. Its specificity is not known. Overall study findings and caveats: There were over 25 CD8+ CDR3 sequences that occurred in both patients and controls.

J is TRBJ1-2 and V is TRBV7-8; D gene uncertain. The sequence derives from a human donor with aplastic anemia. Sequencing was carried out using sorted CD4+, CD8+, or CD8+CD57+ T cells (not recorded which) from PBMCs. The CDR3 here is CASSLAGGADTQCYTF. Here the CDR3 DNA reads TGTGCCAGCAGCTTGGCGGGAGGCGCCGATACGCAGTGTTACACCTTC.